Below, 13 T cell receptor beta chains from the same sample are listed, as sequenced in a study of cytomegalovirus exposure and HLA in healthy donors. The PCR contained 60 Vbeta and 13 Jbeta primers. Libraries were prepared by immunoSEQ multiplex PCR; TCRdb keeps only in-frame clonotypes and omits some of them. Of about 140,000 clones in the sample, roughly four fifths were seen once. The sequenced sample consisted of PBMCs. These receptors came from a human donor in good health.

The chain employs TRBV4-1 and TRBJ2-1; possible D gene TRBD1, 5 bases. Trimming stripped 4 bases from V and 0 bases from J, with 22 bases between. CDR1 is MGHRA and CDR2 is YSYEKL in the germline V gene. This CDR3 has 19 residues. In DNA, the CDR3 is TGCGCCAGCAGCCCCCTACCCCTCCGACAGAAGAGCTCCTACAATGAGCAGTTCTTC. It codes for CASSPLPLRQKSSYNEQFF.

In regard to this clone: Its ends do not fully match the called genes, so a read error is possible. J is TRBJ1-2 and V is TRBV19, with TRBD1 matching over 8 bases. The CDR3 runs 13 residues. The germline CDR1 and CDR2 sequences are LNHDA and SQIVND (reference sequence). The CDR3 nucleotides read TGTGCCAGTAGTATGGACAGGGTGGGAGGCTACCCCTTC. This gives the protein CASSMDRVGGYPF.

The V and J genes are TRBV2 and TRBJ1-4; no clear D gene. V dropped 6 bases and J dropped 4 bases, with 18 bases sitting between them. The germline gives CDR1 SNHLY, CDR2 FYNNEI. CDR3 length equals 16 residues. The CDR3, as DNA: TGTGCCAGCAGCACGCACCCGGGGAGGGTTAATGAAAAACTGTTTTTT. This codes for CASSTHPGRVNEKLFF.

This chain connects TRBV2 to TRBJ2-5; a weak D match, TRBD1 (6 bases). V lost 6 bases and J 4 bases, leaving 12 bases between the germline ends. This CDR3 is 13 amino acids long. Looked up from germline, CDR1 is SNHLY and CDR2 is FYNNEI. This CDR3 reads CASRDRGRETQYF. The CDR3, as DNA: TGTGCCAGCAGGGACAGAGGCCGAGAGACCCAGTACTTC.

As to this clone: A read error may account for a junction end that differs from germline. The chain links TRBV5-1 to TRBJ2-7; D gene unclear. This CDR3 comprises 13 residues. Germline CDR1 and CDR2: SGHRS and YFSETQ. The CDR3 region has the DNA TGCGCCAGCAGCTTCGGCAGAAACTACGAGCAGTACTTT. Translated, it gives CASSFGRNYEQYF.

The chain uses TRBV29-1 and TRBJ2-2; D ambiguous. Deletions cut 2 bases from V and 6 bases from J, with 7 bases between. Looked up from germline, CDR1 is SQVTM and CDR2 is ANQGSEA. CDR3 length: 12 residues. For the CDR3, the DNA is TGCAGCGTTGAATCTCTTGCCGGGGAGCTGTTTTTT. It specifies CSVESLAGELFF.

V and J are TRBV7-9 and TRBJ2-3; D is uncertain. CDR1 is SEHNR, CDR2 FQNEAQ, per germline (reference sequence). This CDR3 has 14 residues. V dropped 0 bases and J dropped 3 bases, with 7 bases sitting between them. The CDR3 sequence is CASSLAADTDTQYF. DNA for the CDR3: TGTGCCAGCAGCTTAGCGGCAGATACAGATACGCAGTATTTT.

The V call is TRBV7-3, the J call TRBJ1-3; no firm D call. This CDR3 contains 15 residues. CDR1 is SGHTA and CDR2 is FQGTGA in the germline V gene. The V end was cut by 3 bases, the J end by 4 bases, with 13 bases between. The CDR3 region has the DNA TGTGCCAGCAGCTTGAGTGGGAGGGCCGGAAACACCATATATTTT. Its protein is CASSLSGRAGNTIYF. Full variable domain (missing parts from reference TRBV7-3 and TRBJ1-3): GAGVSQTPSNKVTEKGKYVELRCDPISGHTALYWYRQSLGQGPEFLIYFQGTGAADDSGLPNDRFFAVRPEGSVSTLKIQRTERGDSAVYLCASSLSGRAGNTIYFGEGSWLTVV.

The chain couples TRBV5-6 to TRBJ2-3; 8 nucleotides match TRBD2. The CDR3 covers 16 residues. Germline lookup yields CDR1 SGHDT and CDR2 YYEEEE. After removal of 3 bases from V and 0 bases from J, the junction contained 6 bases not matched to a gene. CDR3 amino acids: CASSSTGTRSTDTQYF. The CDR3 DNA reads TGTGCCAGCAGCTCGACCGGGACTAGAAGCACAGATACGCAGTATTTT.

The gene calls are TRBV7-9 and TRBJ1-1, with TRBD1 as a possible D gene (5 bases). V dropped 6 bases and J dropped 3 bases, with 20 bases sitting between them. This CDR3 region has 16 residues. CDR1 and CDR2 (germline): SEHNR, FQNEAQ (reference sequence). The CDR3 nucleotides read TGTGCCAGCAGTTCCCCACCTGGAGGGGTGGACACTGAAGCTTTCTTT. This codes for CASSSPPGGVDTEAFF.

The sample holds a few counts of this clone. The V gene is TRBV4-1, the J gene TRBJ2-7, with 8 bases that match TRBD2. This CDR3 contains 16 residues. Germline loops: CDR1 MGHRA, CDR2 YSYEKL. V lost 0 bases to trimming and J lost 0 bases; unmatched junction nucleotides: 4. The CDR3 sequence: CASSQDSSGSSYEQYF. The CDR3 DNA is TGCGCCAGCAGCCAAGATAGCAGCGGGAGCTCCTACGAGCAGTACTTC.

The CDR3, as DNA: TGTGCCTGGGGACTAGGGGAGACCCAGTACTTC. Translating gives CAWGLGETQYF. This chain links TRBV30 with TRBJ2-5, with 7 bases fitting TRBD2. The V gene's germline CDR1 is GTSNPN and CDR2 SVGIG (reference sequence). The CDR3 loop spans 11 amino acids. V shed 5 bases and J 5 bases; nucleotides not matched to a gene: 2.

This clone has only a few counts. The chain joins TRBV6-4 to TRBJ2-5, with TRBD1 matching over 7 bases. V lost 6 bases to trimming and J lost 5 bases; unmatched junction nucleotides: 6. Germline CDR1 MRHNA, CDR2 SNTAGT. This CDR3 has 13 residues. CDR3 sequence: CASSLGGAETQYF. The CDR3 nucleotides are TGTGCCAGCAGCCTAGGGGGCGCCGAGACCCAGTACTTC.